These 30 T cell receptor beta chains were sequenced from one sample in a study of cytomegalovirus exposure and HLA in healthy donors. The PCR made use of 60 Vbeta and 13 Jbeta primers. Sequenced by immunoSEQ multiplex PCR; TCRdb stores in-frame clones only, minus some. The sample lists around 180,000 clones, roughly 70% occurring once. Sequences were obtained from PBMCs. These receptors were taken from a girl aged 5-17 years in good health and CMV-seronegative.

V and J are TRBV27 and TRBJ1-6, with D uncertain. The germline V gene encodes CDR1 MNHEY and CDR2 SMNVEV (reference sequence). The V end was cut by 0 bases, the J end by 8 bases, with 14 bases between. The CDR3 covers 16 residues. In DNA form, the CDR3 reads TGTGCCAGCAGTTTATCAATAGATACTCGGGATTCACCCCTCCACTTT. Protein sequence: CASSLSIDTRDSPLHF.

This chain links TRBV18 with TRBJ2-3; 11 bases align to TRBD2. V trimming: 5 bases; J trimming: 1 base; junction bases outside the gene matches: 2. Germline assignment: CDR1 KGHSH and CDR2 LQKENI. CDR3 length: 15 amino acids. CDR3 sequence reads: CASSATSGGTDTQYF. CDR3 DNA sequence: TGTGCCAGCTCAGCGACTAGCGGGGGCACAGATACGCAGTATTTT.

CDR3 sequence: CASSYRGDEQYF. CDR3 sequence (DNA): TGTGCCAGCAGTTACCGGGGGGACGAGCAGTACTTC. The chain joins TRBV6-6 to TRBJ2-7; 7 bases match TRBD2. The germline gives CDR1 MNHNY, CDR2 SVGAGI (reference sequence). CDR3 length equals 12 residues. Trimming at V came to 2 bases and at J to 5 bases, leaving 0 bases not matched to a gene.

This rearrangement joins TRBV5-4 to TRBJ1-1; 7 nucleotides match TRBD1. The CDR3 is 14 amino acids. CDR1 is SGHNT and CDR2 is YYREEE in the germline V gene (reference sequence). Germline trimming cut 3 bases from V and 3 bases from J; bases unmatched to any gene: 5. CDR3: CASSWGTGDTEAFF. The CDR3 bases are TGTGCCAGCAGCTGGGGCACAGGGGACACTGAAGCTTTCTTT.

The DNA of the CDR3 is TGCAGCGTTTTCGCGGGAGCAAACACCGGGGAGCTGTTTTTT. Translation: CSVFAGANTGELFF. The gene calls are TRBV29-1 and TRBJ2-2, with TRBD2 matching 7 bases. Trimming cost V 5 bases and J 2 bases; bases outside gene matches: 5. Germline CDR1 reads SQVTM; CDR2 reads ANQGSEA. The CDR3 has 14 residues.

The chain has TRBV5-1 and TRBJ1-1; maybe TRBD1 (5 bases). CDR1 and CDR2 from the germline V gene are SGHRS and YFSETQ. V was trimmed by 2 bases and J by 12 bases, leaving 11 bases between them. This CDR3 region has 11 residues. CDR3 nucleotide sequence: TGCGCCAGCAGCTTAACAGGTGAGCCTTTCTTT. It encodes CASSLTGEPFF.

CDR3 in amino acids: CASSLTGDQPQHF. CDR3 DNA sequence: TGTGCCAGCAGCTTAACAGGGGATCAGCCCCAGCATTTT. The chain uses TRBV7-3 and TRBJ1-5, with D perhaps TRBD1 (5 bases). Germline assignment: CDR1 SGHTA and CDR2 FQGTGA. This CDR3 has 13 residues. Deletions cut 0 bases from V and 5 bases from J, with 5 bases between.

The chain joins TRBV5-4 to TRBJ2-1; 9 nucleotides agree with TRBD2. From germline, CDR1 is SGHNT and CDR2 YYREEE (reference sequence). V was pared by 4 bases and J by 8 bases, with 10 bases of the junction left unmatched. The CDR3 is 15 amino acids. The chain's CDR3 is CASSPGRGGGDEQFF. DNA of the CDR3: TGTGCCAGCAGCCCGGGGCGCGGGGGGGGAGATGAGCAGTTCTTC.

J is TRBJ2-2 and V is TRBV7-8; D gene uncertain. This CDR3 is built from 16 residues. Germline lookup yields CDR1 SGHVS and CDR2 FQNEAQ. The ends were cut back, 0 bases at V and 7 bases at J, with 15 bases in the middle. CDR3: CASSLARLRSSGELFF. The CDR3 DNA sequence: TGTGCCAGCAGCTTAGCCCGTCTAAGAAGTAGCGGGGAGCTGTTTTTT.

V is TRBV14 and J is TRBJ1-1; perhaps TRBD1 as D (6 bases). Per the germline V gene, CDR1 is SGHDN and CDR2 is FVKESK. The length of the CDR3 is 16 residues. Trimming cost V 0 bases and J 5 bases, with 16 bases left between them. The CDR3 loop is CASSQEGRGIRTEAFF. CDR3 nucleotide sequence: TGTGCCAGCAGCCAAGAGGGCAGGGGTATAAGGACTGAAGCTTTCTTT.

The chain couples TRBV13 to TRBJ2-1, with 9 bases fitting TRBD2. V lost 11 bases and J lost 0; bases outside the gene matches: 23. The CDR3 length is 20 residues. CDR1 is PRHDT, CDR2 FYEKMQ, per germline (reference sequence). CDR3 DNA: TGTGCCGTCTCACCGAAGAATAGCGGGGGCAGAGCGCACTCCTACAATGAGCAGTTCTTC. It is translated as CAVSPKNSGGRAHSYNEQFF.

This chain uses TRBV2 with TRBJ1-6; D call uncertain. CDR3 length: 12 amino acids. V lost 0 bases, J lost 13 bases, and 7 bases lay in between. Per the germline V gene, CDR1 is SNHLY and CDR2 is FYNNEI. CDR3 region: CASSEAVGPLHF. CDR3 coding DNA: TGTGCCAGCAGTGAAGCGGTCGGGCCCCTCCACTTT. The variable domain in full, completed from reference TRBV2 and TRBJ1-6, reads EPEVTQTPSHQVTQMGQEVILRCVPISNHLYFYWYRQILGQKVEFLVSFYNNEISEKSEIFDDQFSVERPDGSNFTLKIRSTKLEDSAMYFCASSEAVGPLHFGNGTRLTVT.

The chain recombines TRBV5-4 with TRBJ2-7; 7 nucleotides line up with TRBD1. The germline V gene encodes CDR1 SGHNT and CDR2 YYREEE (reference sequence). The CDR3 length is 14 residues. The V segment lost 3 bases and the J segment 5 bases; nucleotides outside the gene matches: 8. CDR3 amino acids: CASSSGQSRDEQYF. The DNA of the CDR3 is TGTGCCAGCAGCTCGGGACAGTCTCGCGACGAGCAGTACTTC.

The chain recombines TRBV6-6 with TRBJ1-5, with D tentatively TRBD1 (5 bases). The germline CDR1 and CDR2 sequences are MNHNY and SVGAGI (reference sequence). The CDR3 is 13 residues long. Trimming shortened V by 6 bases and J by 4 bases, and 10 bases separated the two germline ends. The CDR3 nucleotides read TGTGCCAGCAGCCTGACAGAGAATCAGCCCCAGCATTTT. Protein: CASSLTENQPQHF.

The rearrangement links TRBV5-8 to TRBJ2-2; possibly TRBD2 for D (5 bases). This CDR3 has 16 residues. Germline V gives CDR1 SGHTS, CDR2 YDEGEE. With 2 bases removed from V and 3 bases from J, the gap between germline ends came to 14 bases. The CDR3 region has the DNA TGTGCCAGCAGCTTTCGAGTAGCGTCCGACACCGGGGAGCTGTTTTTT. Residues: CASSFRVASDTGELFF.

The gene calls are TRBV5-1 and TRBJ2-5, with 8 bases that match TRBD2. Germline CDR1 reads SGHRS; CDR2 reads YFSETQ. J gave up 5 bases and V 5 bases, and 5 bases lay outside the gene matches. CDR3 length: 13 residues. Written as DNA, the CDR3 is TGCGCCAGCAGACCAGCGGGGGCGGAGACCCAGTACTTC. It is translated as CASRPAGAETQYF.

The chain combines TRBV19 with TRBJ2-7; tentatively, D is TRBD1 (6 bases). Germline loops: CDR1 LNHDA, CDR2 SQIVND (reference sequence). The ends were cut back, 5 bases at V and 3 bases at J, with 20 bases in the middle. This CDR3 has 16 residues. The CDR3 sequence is CASSPRSRDILYEQYF. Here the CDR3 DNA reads TGTGCCAGTAGTCCTCGGTCCCGGGACATTCTCTACGAGCAGTACTTC.

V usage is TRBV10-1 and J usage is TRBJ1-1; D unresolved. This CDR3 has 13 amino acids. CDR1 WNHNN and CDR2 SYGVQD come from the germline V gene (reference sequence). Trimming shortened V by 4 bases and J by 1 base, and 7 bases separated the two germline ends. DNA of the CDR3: TGCGCCAGCAGTGTGGCTGCGAACACTGAAGCTTTCTTT. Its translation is CASSVAANTEAFF.

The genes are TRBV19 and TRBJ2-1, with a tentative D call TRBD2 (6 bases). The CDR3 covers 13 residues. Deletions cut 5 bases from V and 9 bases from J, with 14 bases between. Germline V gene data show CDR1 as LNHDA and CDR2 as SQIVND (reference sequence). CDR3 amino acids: CASSLTDGGEQFF. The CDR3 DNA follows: TGTGCCAGTAGTTTAACCGACGGGGGTGAGCAGTTCTTC. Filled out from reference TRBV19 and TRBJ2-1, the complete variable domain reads DGGITQSPKYLFRKEGQNVTLSCEQNLNHDAMYWYRQDPGQGLRLIYYSQIVNDFQKGDIAEGYSVSREKKESFPLTVTSAQKNPTAFYLCASSLTDGGEQFFGPGTRLTVL.

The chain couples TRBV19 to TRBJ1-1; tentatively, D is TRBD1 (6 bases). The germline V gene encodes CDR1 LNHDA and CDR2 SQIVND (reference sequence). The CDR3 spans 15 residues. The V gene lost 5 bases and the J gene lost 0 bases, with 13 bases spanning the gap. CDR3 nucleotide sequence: TGTGCCAGTAGTTTAACAGGGAGGGTGAACACTGAAGCTTTCTTT. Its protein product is CASSLTGRVNTEAFF.

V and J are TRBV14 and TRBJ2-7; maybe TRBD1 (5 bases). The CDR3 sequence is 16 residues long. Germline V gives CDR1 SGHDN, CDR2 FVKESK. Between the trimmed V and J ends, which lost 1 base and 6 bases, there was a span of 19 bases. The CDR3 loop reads CASSQVVREAIREQYF. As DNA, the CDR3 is TGTGCCAGCAGCCAAGTCGTCAGGGAAGCGATCCGCGAGCAGTACTTC.

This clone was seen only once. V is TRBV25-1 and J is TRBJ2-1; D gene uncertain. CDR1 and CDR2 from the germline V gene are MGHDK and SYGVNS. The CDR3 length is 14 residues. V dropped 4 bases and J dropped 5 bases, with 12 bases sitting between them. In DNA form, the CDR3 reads TGTGCCAGCAGTGGAGGTCTCCAGCACAATGAGCAGTTCTTC. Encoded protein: CASSGGLQHNEQFF. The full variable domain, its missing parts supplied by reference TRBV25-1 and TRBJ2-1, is EADIYQTPRYLVIGTGKKITLECSQTMGHDKMYWYQQDPGMELHLIHYSYGVNSTEKGDLSSESTVSRIRTEHFPLTLESARPSHTSQYLCASSGGLQHNEQFFGPGTRLTVL.

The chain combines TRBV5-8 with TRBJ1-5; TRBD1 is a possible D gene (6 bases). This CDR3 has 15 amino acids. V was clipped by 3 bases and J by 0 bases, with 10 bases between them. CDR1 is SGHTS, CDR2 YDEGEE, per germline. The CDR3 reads CASSSGGASNQPQHF. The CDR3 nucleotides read TGTGCCAGCAGCTCCGGGGGGGCTAGCAATCAGCCCCAGCATTTT. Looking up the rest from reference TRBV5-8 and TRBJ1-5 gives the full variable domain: EAGVTQSPTHLIKTRGQQATLRCSPISGHTSVYWYQQALGLGLQFLLWYDEGEERNRGNFPPRFSGRQFPNYSSELNVNALELEDSALYLCASSSGGASNQPQHFGDGTRLSIL.

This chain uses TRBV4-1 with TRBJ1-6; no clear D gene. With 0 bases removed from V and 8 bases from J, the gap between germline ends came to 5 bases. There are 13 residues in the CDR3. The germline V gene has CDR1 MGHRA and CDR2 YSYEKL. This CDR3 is CASSQDPYSPLHF. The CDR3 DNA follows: TGCGCCAGCAGCCAAGATCCGTATTCACCCCTCCACTTT.

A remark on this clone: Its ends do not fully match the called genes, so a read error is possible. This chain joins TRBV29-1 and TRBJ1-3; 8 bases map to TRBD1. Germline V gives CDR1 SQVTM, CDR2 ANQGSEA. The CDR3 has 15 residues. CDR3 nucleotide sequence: TGCAGCGTAGAAGGACAGGGTAAAAGTGGAAACACCATATATTTT. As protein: CSVEGQGKSGNTIYF.

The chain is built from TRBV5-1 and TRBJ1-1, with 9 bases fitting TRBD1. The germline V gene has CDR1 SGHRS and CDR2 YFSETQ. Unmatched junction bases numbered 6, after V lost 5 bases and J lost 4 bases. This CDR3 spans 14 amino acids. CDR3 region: CASSPPGQGTEAFF. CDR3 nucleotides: TGCGCCAGCAGTCCACCGGGACAGGGCACTGAAGCTTTCTTT.

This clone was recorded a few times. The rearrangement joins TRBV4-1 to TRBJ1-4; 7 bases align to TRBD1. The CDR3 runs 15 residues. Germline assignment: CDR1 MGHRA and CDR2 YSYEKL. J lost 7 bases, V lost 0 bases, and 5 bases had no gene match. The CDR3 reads CASSQERNRGEKLFF. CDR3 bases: TGCGCCAGCAGCCAAGAAAGGAACAGGGGTGAAAAACTGTTTTTT.

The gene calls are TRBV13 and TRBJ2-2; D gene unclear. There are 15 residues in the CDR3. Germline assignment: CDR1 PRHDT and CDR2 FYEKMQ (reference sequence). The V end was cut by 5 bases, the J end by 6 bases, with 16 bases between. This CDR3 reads CASSPPRPEAGELFF. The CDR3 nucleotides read TGTGCCAGCAGCCCCCCCCGACCAGAGGCCGGGGAGCTGTTTTTT.

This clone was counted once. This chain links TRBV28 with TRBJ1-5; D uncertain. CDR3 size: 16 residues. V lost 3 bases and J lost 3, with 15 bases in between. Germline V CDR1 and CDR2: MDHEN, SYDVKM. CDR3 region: CASSFPRIAANQPQHF. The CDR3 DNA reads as TGTGCCAGCAGTTTCCCCAGGATCGCCGCCAATCAGCCCCAGCATTTT.

The DNA for the CDR3 is TGTGCCAGTAGTATCACTAGCGGGGGGGCGGAGACCCAGTACTTC. Translated, it gives CASSITSGGAETQYF. V and J are TRBV19 and TRBJ2-5; TRBD2 aligns across 13 bases. The CDR3 totals 15 residues. Germline values: CDR1 LNHDA, CDR2 SQIVND (reference sequence). Trimming removed 3 bases from V and 5 bases from J; junction bases left unmatched: 3.